The source of this T cell receptor (beta chain) is a study of blood T cell repertoires in COVID-19. In the study overall: The study drew acute and convalescent COVID-19 samples from the United States, Italy and Spain. Sample material is recorded as cDNA or gDNA derived from T cells, B-cell-depleted T cells, or PBMCs.

V was pared by 5 bases and J by 2 bases, with 6 bases of the junction left unmatched. The germline V gene encodes CDR1 SGHTA and CDR2 FQGTGA. This CDR3 is built from 15 residues. The Seattle patients, enrolled during active infection, were followed longitudinally. In the authors' workflow: From reference gene primer amplification, estimates of nucleated cell counts were derived. The method was immunoSEQ multiplex PCR; TCRdb's version includes in-frame clones alone and lacks a portion of them. V, J and clone size are taken as reported in that table, and D and trimming were inferred from the DNA itself. This sample yields over 250,000 clones, of which around nine tenths are seen a single time; over 10% belongs to the top ten.

The V and J genes are TRBV7-3 and TRBJ2-1; 7 bases are a match to TRBD1. This receptor was obtained from a woman in her sixties or seventies with COVID-19, enrolled during active disease. The material sequenced was peripheral blood. The CDR3 reads CASSKTGQPYNEQFF. In DNA, the CDR3 is TGTGCCAGCAGCAAGACAGGGCAGCCCTACAATGAGCAGTTCTTC.